A selection of T cell receptor beta chains follows, all from one sample in a study of tumor-infiltrating lymphocytes in primary liver carcinoma. TCRdb independently ran MiXCR on the multiplex PCR reads; one entry per CDR3 protein. The table records nearly 200,000 distinct CDR3 sequences, around 60% of them present only once. Sequencing used peripheral blood. The receptors come from an older woman with primary liver carcinoma and hepatitis B virus infection. Each CDR3 is given with its conserved first and last residue. A D gene is named only where the DNA matches it firmly. A row's size may be missing; if present it is once, few, many or a size class.

CDR3 length	V gene	D gene	clone size	J gene	CDR3 DNA	CDR3 protein
15	TRBV5-1	.	.	TRBJ2-1	TGCACCAGCAGCTTGGGCGGGGGCCTATACAATAAGCAGTTCTTC	CTSSLGGGLYNKQFF
17	TRBV6-5	TRBD2	many	TRBJ2-7	TGTGCCAGCAGTTCGGGGACTAGCGGGAGGGGGGCCTACGAGCAGTACTTC	CASSSGTSGRGAYEQYF
18	TRBV28	TRBD2	.	TRBJ2-1	TGTACCAGCAGTCAACATGGACTAGCGGGAAACGGCTACAATGAGCAGTTCTTC	CTSSQHGLAGNGYNEQFF
16	TRBV11-2	.	.	TRBJ2-7	TGTGCCAGCAGCTTAGGGATGGGTTCTAACCCCTACGAGCAGTACTTC	CASSLGMGSNPYEQYF
15	TRBV11-2	.	.	TRBJ2-7	TGTGCCAGCAGCTTAGTGCGCGGTCTGTATTACGAGCAGTACTTC	CASSLVRGLYYEQYF
16	TRBV4-1	TRBD2	.	TRBJ2-3	TGTGCCAGCAGCCAAGGGGAGGGAGGCCACACAGATACGCATTATTTT	CASSQGEGGHTDTHYF
16	TRBV6-2/TRBV6-3	TRBD2	once	TRBJ2-1	TGTGCCAGCGGGGGTGTAGCGGGAGGACGGCTCAATAAGCAGTTCTTC	CASGGVAGGRLNKQFF
11	TRBV11-2	.	.	TRBJ2-5	TGTGCCAGCAGAGCAAGAGAGACTCAGCACTTC	CASRARETQHF
14	TRBV29-1	.	.	TRBJ1-5	TGCAGCGTTTCCTCTGGGAATATCAATCAGCCCCAGCATTTT	CSVSSGNINQPQHF
15	TRBV19	TRBD1	few	TRBJ2-2	TGTGCCAGTAGTACCCGACAGGGTGGCACCGGGGAGCTGTTTTTT	CASSTRQGGTGELFF
14	TRBV2	.	few	TRBJ2-5	TGTGCCAGCAGTGCCATATATGGGCAAGAGACCCAGTACTTC	CASSAIYGQETQYF
15	TRBV13	.	.	TRBJ1-1	TGTACCAGCAGCTCCGAGGGGGGGTTGAACACTAAAGCTTTCTTT	CTSSSEGGLNTKAFF
16	TRBV28	TRBD2	.	TRBJ2-1	TGTGTCAGCGGCCTCTTCGGCGGGAGTCTTCGTAATGAGCAGTTCTTC	CVSGLFGGSLRNEQFF
15	TRBV6-1	.	.	TRBJ2-2	TGTGACATCACCCCGGATCCATCGAACACCGGGGAGCTGTTTTTT	CDITPDPSNTGELFF
15	TRBV5-1	TRBD1	.	TRBJ1-2	TGCGCCAGCAGCCCCGGGGACAGGCCTACGCAGGGCTACACCTTC	CASSPGDRPTQGYTF
13	TRBV28	.	few	TRBJ1-2	TGTGCCAGCAGTTTTGAGACAGGCTATGGCTACGCCTTC	CASSFETGYGYAF
16	TRBV11-2	TRBD1	.	TRBJ1-2	TGTGCCAGCAGTCGGGTAGACACCGGGACAGGGGGCAGCTACACCTTC	CASSRVDTGTGGSYTF
13	TRBV28	.	once	TRBJ2-2	TGTGCCAGCAGTTCCCTAAACACCGGGGAGCTGTTTTTT	CASSSLNTGELFF
15	TRBV11-2	.	.	TRBJ2-1	TGTACCAACAGCTTAGGTGCAGAGTCCTACAATGAGCAGTTCTTC	CTNSLGAESYNEQFF
13	TRBV12-3/TRBV12-4	.	many	TRBJ2-1	TGTGCCAGCAAGCGGGTGGGATACAATGAGCAGTTCTTC	CASKRVGYNEQFF
17	TRBV4-1	.	many	TRBJ2-3	TGCGCCAGCAGCCAAGCCGCCACTAGCTTTGGCACAGATACGCAGTATTTT	CASSQAATSFGTDTQYF
16	TRBV28	TRBD2	.	TRBJ2-7	TGTGCCAGCAGTTCGCGTCTAGCGGGGTCCTCCTACGAGCAGTACTTC	CASSSRLAGSSYEQYF